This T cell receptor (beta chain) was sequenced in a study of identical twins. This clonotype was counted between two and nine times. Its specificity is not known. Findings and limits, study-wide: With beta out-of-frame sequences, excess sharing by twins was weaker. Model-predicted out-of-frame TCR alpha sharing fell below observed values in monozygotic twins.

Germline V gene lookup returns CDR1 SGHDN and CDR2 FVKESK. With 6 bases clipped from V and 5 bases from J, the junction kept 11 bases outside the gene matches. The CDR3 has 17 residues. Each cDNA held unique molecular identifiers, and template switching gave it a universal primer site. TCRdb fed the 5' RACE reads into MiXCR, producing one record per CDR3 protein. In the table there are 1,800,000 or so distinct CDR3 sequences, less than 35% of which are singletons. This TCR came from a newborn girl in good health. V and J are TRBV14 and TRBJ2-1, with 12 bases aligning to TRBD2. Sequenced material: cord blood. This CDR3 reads CASSRGILAGGHNEQFF. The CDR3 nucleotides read TGTGCCAGCAGTCGAGGGATACTAGCGGGGGGCCACAATGAGCAGTTCTTC.